These 10 T cell receptor beta chains originate from one sample sequenced in a study of beta chain features in type 1 diabetes. Findings of the study overall: There was a moderate but significant shortening of TCRB CDR3s in all four CD4+ subsets of Type 1 diabetes patients.

Expressed TCRB transcripts were sequenced because the isolated RNA had all been reverse transcribed beforehand. TCRdb's table, derived via immunoSEQ multiplex PCR, lists solely in-frame clones and lacks some. The sample yields 120,000 to 150,000 clones, approximately 13% seen once. Which antigens these TCRs recognize remains unknown. The material sequenced was central memory CD4+ T cells from blood. All receptors come from a man between 18 and 35 years old with type 1 diabetes.

The chain uses TRBV30 and TRBJ1-5; D is undetermined. There are 14 residues in the CDR3. Germline CDR1 is GTSNPN and CDR2 is SVGIG (reference sequence). Trimming removed 3 bases at V and 7 bases at J, with 16 bases between. The CDR3 region is CAWSPGNPNQPQHF. For the CDR3, the DNA is TGTGCCTGGAGCCCAGGCAATCCGAACCAGCCCCAGCATTTT.

This clone was detected a few times. V is TRBV27 and J is TRBJ1-2; D gene unclear. Germline V gives CDR1 MNHEY, CDR2 SMNVEV (reference sequence). V shed 5 bases and J shed 8 bases, with 18 bases lying between them. The CDR3 has 14 amino acids. Here the CDR3 reads CASSKATGRSGYTF. CDR3 bases: TGTGCCAGCAGTAAAGCTACCGGACGTAGCGGCTACACCTTC.

The chain carries TRBV29-1 and TRBJ2-3; no definite D call. Looked up from germline, CDR1 is SQVTM and CDR2 is ANQGSEA. The V end lost 3 bases, the J end lost 2 bases, and 9 bases lay between the germline ends. The CDR3 totals 13 residues. The chain's CDR3 is CSVDAGLTDTQYF. CDR3 DNA: TGCAGCGTTGATGCAGGCCTCACAGATACGCAGTATTTT.

The chain recombines TRBV4-1 with TRBJ1-1, with a tentative D call TRBD1 (5 bases). V lost 0 bases and J 5 bases, leaving 10 bases between the germline ends. This CDR3 contains 14 residues. In germline, CDR1 is MGHRA, CDR2 YSYEKL. In nucleotides, the CDR3 is TGCGCCAGCAGCCAAGAGGGGGGAGGAACTGAAGCTTTCTTT. This encodes CASSQEGGGTEAFF.

This clone was seen a few times. Additional DNA sequences in this sample encode the identical CDR3. The chain employs TRBV18 and TRBJ2-5; D unresolved. With 2 bases removed from V and 3 bases from J, the gap between germline ends came to 1 base. The CDR3 spans 11 residues. CDR1 and CDR2 from the germline V gene are KGHSH and LQKENI. The CDR3: CASSPEETQYF. CDR3 coding DNA: TGTGCCAGCTCACCAGAAGAGACCCAGTACTTC.

The chain joins TRBV6-5 to TRBJ1-1, with a tentative D call TRBD1 (5 bases). Germline V gene sequence: CDR1 MNHEY, CDR2 SVGAGI. The CDR3 runs to 15 residues. The germline V and J ends were trimmed by 2 bases and 1 base, with 11 bases remaining between them. The CDR3 region has the DNA TGTGCCAGCAGTTACGAGGGGTCGGGGAACACTGAAGCTTTCTTT. This translates into CASSYEGSGNTEAFF.

In its sample, this clone was seen many times. The J gene is TRBJ2-1, the V gene TRBV7-8; TRBD1 is a possible D gene (6 bases). This CDR3 is built from 12 residues. The germline V gene has CDR1 SGHVS and CDR2 FQNEAQ. V lost 5 bases and J lost 10, with 12 bases in between. For the CDR3, the DNA is TGTGCCAGCAGCCCATCTACAGGGGAGCAGTTCTTC. Translation: CASSPSTGEQFF.

The CDR3 reads CAIRQEGSPLHF. The CDR3 region has the DNA TGTGCCATCAGACAGGAGGGTTCACCCCTCCACTTT. The chain uses TRBV10-3 and TRBJ1-6; tentatively, D is TRBD1 (5 bases). The CDR3 has 12 residues. The germline V gene encodes CDR1 ENHRY and CDR2 SYGVKD. V gave up 6 bases and J gave up 9 bases, with 9 bases separating them.

The V gene is TRBV6-6, the J gene TRBJ2-3; D not certain. CDR1 MNHNY and CDR2 SVGAGI come from the germline V gene (reference sequence). V was trimmed by 7 bases and J by 0 bases, leaving 11 bases between them. The CDR3 covers 14 residues. The CDR3 reads CASKVTVSTDTQYF. The CDR3 DNA sequence: TGTGCCAGCAAGGTGACGGTCAGCACAGATACGCAGTATTTT.

This clone occurred a few times. V usage is TRBV19 and J usage is TRBJ2-1, with 10 positions matching TRBD1. Germline loops: CDR1 LNHDA, CDR2 SQIVND (reference sequence). J lost 6 bases, V lost 5 bases, and 4 bases had no gene match. CDR3 length equals 14 residues. The DNA of the CDR3 is TGTGCCAGTAGTGACAGGGGGCTCGTCAATGAGCAGTTCTTC. It yields the protein CASSDRGLVNEQFF.